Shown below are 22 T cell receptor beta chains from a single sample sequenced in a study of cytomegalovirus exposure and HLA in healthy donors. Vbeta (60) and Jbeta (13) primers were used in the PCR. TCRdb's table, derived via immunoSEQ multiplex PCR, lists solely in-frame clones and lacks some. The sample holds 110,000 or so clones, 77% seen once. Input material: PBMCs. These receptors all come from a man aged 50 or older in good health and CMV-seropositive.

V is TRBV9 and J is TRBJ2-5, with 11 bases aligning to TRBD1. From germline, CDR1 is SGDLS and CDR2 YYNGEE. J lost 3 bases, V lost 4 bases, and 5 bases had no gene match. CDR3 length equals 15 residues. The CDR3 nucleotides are TGTGCCAGCAGCTTTAGGACAGGGGGCGAAGAGACCCAGTACTTC. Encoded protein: CASSFRTGGEETQYF.

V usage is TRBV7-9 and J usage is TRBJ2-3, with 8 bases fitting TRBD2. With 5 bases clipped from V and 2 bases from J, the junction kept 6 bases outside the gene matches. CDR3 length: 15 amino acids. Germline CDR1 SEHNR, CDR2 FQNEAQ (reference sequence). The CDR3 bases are TGTGCCAGCAGCCGGGGGGGCTACTCCACAGATACGCAGTATTTT. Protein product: CASSRGGYSTDTQYF.

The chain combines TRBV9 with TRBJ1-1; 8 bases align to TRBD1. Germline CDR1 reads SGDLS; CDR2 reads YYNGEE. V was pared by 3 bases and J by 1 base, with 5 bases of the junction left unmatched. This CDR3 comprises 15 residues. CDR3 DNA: TGTGCCAGCAGCGAACAAGGGACAGGGAACACTGAAGCTTTCTTT. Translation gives CASSEQGTGNTEAFF.

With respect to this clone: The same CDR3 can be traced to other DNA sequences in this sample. Here the CDR3 reads CASSPRLAGGSTDTQYF. Written as DNA, the CDR3 is TGTGCCAGCAGCCCGAGACTAGCGGGAGGCTCCACAGATACGCAGTATTTT. This chain joins TRBV7-2 and TRBJ2-3, with 13 bases aligning to TRBD2. Germline V gene data show CDR1 as SGHTA and CDR2 as FQGNSA. Unmatched junction bases numbered 7, after V lost 5 bases and J lost 2 bases. CDR3 length: 17 amino acids.

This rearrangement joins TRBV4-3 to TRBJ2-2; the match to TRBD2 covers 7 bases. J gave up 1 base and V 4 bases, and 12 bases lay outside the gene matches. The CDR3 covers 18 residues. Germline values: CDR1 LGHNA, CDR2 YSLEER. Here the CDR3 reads CASSRRPRLAENTGELFF. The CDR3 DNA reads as TGCGCCAGCAGCCGACGCCCGAGACTAGCTGAGAACACCGGGGAGCTGTTTTTT.

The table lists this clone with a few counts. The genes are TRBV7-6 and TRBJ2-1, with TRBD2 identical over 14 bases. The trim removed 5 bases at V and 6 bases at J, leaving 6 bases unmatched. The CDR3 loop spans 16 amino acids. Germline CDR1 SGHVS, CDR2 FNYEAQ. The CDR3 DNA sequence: TGTGCCAGCAGCCCCCAGACTAGCGGGAGGGCCAATGAGCAGTTCTTC. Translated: CASSPQTSGRANEQFF. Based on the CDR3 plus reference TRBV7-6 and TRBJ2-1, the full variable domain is GAGVSQSPRYKVTKRGQDVALRCDPISGHVSLYWYRQALGQGPEFLTYFNYEAQQDKSGLPNDRFSAERPEGSISTLTIQRTEQRDSAMYRCASSPQTSGRANEQFFGPGTRLTVL.

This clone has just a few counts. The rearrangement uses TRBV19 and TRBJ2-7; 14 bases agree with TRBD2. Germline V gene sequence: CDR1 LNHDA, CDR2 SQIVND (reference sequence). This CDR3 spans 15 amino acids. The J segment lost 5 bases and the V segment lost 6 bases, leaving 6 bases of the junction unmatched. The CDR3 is CASSSGLAGGHEQYF. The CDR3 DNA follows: TGTGCCAGTAGCAGCGGACTAGCGGGAGGCCACGAGCAGTACTTC.

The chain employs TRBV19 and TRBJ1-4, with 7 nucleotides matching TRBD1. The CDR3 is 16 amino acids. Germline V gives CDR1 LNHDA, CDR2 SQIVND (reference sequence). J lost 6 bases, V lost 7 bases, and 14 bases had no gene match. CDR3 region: CASNPDAGQSYEKLFF. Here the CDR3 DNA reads TGTGCCAGTAATCCTGACGCGGGACAGAGTTATGAAAAACTGTTTTTT.

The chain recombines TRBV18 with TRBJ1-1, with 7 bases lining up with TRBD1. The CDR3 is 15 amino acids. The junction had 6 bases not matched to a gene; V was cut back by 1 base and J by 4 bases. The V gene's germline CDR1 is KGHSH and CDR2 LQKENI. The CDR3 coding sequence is TGTGCCAGCTCACCACGAGAACCAGGGGGCACTGAAGCTTTCTTT. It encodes CASSPREPGGTEAFF.

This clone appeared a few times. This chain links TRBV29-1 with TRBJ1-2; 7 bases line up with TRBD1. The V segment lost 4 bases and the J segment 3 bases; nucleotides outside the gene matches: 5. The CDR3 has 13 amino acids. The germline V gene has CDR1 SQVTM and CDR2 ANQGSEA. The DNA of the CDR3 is TGCAGCGTTGCACAGGGGCTGGACTATGGCTACACCTTC. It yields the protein CSVAQGLDYGYTF.

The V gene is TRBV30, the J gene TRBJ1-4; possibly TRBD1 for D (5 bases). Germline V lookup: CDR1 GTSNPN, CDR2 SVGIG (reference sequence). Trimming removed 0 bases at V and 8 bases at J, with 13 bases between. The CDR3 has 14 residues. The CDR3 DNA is TGTGCCTGGAGTGTACGTGGGGCTGGGGAAAAACTGTTTTTT. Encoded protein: CAWSVRGAGEKLFF.

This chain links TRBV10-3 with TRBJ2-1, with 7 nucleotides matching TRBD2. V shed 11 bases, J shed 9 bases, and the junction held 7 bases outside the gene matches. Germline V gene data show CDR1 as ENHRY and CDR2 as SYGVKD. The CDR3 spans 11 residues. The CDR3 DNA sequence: TGTGCCTCCGGGCGGGAGCTTGAGCAGTTCTTC. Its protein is CASGRELEQFF.

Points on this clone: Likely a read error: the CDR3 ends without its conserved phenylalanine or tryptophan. CDR3 in amino acids: CASSESGAWSPLHL. The CDR3 region has the DNA TGTGCCAGCAGTGAAAGCGGGGCTTGGTCACCCCTCCACCTT. The J gene is TRBJ1-6, the V gene TRBV6-1; weak D call: TRBD1 (5 bases). The CDR3 consists of 14 residues. V was cut by 2 bases and J by 10 bases, with 12 bases left in between. Germline V gives CDR1 MNHNS, CDR2 SASEGT.

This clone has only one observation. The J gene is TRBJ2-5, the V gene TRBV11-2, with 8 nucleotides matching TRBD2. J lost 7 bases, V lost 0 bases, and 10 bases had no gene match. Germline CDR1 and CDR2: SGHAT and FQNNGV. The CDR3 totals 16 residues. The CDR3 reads CASSLDQAGARGTQYF. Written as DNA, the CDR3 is TGTGCCAGCAGCTTAGATCAAGCGGGGGCCAGAGGGACCCAGTACTTC.

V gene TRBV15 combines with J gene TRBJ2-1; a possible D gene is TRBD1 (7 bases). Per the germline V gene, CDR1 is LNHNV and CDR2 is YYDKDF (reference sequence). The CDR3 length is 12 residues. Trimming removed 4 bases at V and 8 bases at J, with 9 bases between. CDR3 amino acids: CATSTRGDEQFF. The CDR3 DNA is TGTGCCACCAGCACCAGGGGGGATGAGCAGTTCTTC.

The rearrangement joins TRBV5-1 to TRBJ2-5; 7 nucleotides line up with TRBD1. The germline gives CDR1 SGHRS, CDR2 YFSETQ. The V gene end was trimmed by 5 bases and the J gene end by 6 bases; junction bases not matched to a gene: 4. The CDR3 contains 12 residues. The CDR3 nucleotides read TGCGCCAGCAGAATGACAGGGCAGACCCAGTACTTC. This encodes CASRMTGQTQYF.

CDR3 residues: CASSAQGRVGYTF. CDR3 DNA sequence: TGTGCCAGCAGCGCCCAGGGGCGAGTCGGCTACACCTTC. The chain recombines TRBV9 with TRBJ1-2; D perhaps matches TRBD1 (6 bases). V gave up 3 bases and J gave up 8 bases, with 14 bases separating them. CDR1 and CDR2 from the germline V gene are SGDLS and YYNGEE. This CDR3 comprises 13 residues.

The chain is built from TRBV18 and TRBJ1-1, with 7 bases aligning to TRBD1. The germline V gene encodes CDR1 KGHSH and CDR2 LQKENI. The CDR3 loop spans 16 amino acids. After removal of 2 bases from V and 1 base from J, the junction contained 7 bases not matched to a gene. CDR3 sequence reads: CASSPESAGGNTEAFF. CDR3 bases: TGTGCCAGCTCACCAGAGTCGGCAGGGGGGAACACTGAAGCTTTCTTT.

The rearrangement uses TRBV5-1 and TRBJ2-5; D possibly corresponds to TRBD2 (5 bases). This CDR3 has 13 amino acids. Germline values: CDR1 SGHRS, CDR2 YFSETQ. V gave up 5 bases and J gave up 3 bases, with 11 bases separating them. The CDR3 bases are TGCGCCAGCAGGGGTTGGGGAGAAGAGACCCAGTACTTC. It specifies CASRGWGEETQYF.

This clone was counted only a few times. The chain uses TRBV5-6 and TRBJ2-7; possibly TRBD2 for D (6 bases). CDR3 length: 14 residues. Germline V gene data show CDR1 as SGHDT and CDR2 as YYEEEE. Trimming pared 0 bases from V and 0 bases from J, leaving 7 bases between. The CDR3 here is CASSLAGASYEQYF. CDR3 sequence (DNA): TGTGCCAGCAGCTTGGCGGGAGCCTCCTACGAGCAGTACTTC.

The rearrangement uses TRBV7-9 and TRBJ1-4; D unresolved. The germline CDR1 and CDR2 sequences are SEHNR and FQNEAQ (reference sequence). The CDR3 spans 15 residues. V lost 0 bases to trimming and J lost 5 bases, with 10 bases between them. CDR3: CASSLAAEANEKLFF. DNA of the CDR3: TGTGCCAGCAGCTTAGCGGCAGAAGCGAATGAAAAACTGTTTTTT.

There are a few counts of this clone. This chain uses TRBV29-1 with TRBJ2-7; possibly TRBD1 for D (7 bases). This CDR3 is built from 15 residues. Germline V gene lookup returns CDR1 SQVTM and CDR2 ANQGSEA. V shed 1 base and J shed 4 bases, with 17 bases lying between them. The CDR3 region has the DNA TGCAGCGTTGAAGCCTACAGGGGACTTTTTTACGAGCAGTACTTC. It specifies CSVEAYRGLFYEQYF.